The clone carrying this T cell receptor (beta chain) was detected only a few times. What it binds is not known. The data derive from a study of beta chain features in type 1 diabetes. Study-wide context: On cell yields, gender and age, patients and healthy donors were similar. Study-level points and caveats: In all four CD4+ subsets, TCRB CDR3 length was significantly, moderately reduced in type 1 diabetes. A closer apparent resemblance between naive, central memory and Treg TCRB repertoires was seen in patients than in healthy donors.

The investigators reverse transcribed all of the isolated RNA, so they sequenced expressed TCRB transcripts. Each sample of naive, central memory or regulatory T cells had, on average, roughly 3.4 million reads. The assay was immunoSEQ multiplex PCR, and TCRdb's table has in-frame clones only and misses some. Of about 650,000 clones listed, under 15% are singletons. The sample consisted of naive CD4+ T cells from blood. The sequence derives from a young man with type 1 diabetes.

This chain's CDR3 is CASLGLVQETQYF. The CDR3 region has the DNA TGTGCCAGCCTGGGACTAGTCCAAGAGACCCAGTACTTC. The chain has TRBV28 and TRBJ2-5; 8 bases are shared with TRBD2. J gave up 1 base and V 8 bases, and 3 bases lay outside the gene matches. The CDR3 totals 13 residues. Germline lookup yields CDR1 MDHEN and CDR2 SYDVKM.